Each of the 29 T cell receptor beta chains below was sequenced from the same sample in a study of response to subunit inactivated influenza vaccine. Via MiXCR, TCRdb re-called the RT-PCR reads, giving one row per CDR3 protein. The sample has approximately 730,000 distinct CDR3 sequences, more than 11% seen once. This specimen consisted of PBMCs from blood, obtained about 14 days before vaccination. The receptor set was obtained from a man aged 45 to 65 who received an inactivated influenza vaccine.

This clonotype was seen only a few times. The gene calls are TRBV3-1 and TRBJ1-1; D gene unclear. Per germline, CDR1 LGHDT and CDR2 YNNKEL (reference sequence). The CDR3 spans 13 residues. Trimming removed 2 bases from V and 1 base from J, with 5 bases in between. This CDR3 reads CASSQRRNTEAFF. The CDR3 coding sequence is TGTGCCAGCAGCCAACGGAGGAACACTGAAGCTTTCTTT.

V is TRBV7-9 and J is TRBJ2-3, with D uncertain. CDR3 size: 13 residues. Trimming removed 6 bases at V and 5 bases at J, with 12 bases between. Germline CDR1 and CDR2: SEHNR and FQNEAQ (reference sequence). CDR3 loop: CASSPQRGDTQYF. The CDR3 nucleotides are TGTGCCAGCAGTCCCCAACGCGGAGATACGCAGTATTTT.

The J gene is TRBJ2-1, the V gene TRBV7-2; D is undetermined. CDR1 and CDR2 from the germline V gene are SGHTA and FQGNSA. Trimming took 1 base from V and 6 from J, leaving 7 bases between them. The CDR3 sequence is 13 residues long. This CDR3 reads CASSLGMSNEQFF. In DNA, the CDR3 is TGTGCCAGCAGCTTAGGCATGTCCAATGAGCAGTTCTTC. The variable domain in full, completed from reference TRBV7-2 and TRBJ2-1, reads GAGVSQSPSNKVTEKGKDVELRCDPISGHTALYWYRQSLGQGLEFLIYFQGNSAPDKSGLPSDRFSAERTGGSVSTLTIQRTQQEDSAVYLCASSLGMSNEQFFGPGTRLTVL.

As to this clonotype: A clone one base away is much larger, so this may be a read error. The chain couples TRBV4-1 to TRBJ2-3, with a possible D match to TRBD1 (5 bases). CDR3 length equals 15 residues. CDR1 MGHRA and CDR2 YSYEKL come from the germline V gene. Trimming removed 3 bases from V and 1 base from J, with 11 bases in between. CDR3 sequence reads: CASSQNAQGTDTQYF. The CDR3 bases are TGCGCCAGCAGCCAGAACGCACAGGGCACAGATACGCAGTATTTT.

The rearrangement uses TRBV5-1 and TRBJ2-7; TRBD2 aligns across 8 bases. With 3 bases clipped from V and 7 bases from J, the junction kept 21 bases outside the gene matches. The CDR3 extends over 18 amino acids. The germline gives CDR1 SGHRS, CDR2 YFSETQ. The CDR3 DNA reads as TGCGCCAGCAGCTCGGGACTCGCGGGAGGATCTATACTACAGGAGCAGTACTTC. Translation: CASSSGLAGGSILQEQYF.

The V gene is TRBV7-9, the J gene TRBJ2-5; weak D call: TRBD2 (6 bases). V was trimmed by 1 base and J by 1 base, leaving 10 bases between them. The CDR3 is 15 amino acids. Germline CDR1 and CDR2: SEHNR and FQNEAQ (reference sequence). Here the CDR3 reads CASSLELAVQETQYF. CDR3 DNA: TGTGCCAGCAGCTTAGAACTAGCAGTCCAAGAGACCCAGTACTTC.

This clonotype showed up many times. In DNA, the CDR3 is TGCGCCAGCAGCCTTGCTCGCGGTCCGAGTTCTGGCTACACCTTC. Translation: CASSLARGPSSGYTF. The chain recombines TRBV5-1 with TRBJ1-2; D remains unclear. The V gene lost 4 bases and the J gene lost 7 bases, with 20 bases spanning the gap. The CDR3 is 15 residues long. Looked up from germline, CDR1 is SGHRS and CDR2 is YFSETQ.

The sample holds a few counts of this clonotype. The chain carries TRBV27 and TRBJ2-5, with no clear D. V was clipped by 3 bases and J by 2 bases, with 10 bases between them. CDR1 and CDR2 from the germline V gene are MNHEY and SMNVEV (reference sequence). The CDR3 spans 14 residues. CDR3 DNA sequence: TGTGCCAGCAGTTTCCTACAAAGACAAGAGACCCAGTACTTC. It yields the protein CASSFLQRQETQYF.

The chain uses TRBV29-1 and TRBJ2-2; 9 bases map to TRBD2. The CDR3 runs to 15 residues. Germline V gene sequence: CDR1 SQVTM, CDR2 ANQGSEA. The J segment lost 7 bases and the V segment lost 1 base, leaving 7 bases of the junction unmatched. The DNA for the CDR3 is TGCAGCGTTGAAGGGCGGGAGGGCCCGTTCGGGGAGCTGTTTTTT. Its translation: CSVEGREGPFGELFF.

This clonotype was picked up a small number of times. V and J are TRBV4-3 and TRBJ1-4, with 7 bases matching TRBD1. With V trimmed by 0 bases and J by 8 bases, 6 bases remained unmatched. CDR3 length: 15 amino acids. Germline values: CDR1 LGHNA, CDR2 YSLEER. CDR3 amino acids: CASSQERQGYEKLFF. For the CDR3, the DNA is TGCGCCAGCAGCCAAGAGAGACAGGGCTACGAAAAACTGTTTTTT.

This clonotype came up a few times. This chain links TRBV5-1 with TRBJ2-1; TRBD2 matches at 12 bases. CDR3 size: 16 residues. Germline V CDR1 and CDR2: SGHRS, YFSETQ. J gave up 2 bases and V 4 bases, and 4 bases lay outside the gene matches. In DNA, the CDR3 is TGCGCCAGCAGCCCGACTAGCGGGAGACCCTACAATGAGCAGTTCTTC. It is translated as CASSPTSGRPYNEQFF.

This clonotype was counted only a few times. The chain couples TRBV4-2 to TRBJ2-1; 8 bases align to TRBD2. This CDR3 spans 13 amino acids. Germline V gene lookup returns CDR1 LGHNA and CDR2 YNFKEQ. J was trimmed by 4 bases and V by 9 bases; bases with no gene match: 5. The CDR3 DNA is TGTGCCAGTCGGGGGGGCGGGTACAATGAGCAGTTCTTC. Residues: CASRGGGYNEQFF.

This clonotype turned up a few times. This chain uses TRBV4-3 with TRBJ2-7; D gene ambiguous. The CDR3 is 16 amino acids. Between the trimmed V and J ends, which lost 0 bases and 4 bases, there was a span of 16 bases. From germline, CDR1 is LGHNA and CDR2 YSLEER. In nucleotides, the CDR3 is TGCGCCAGCAGCCAAGATTACCTAATGGTAAGGTACGAGCAGTACTTC. Translation gives CASSQDYLMVRYEQYF.

The table lists this clonotype with many counts. CDR3 sequence reads: CASSQGQGENTEAFF. CDR3 coding DNA: TGTGCCAGCAGCCAAGGACAGGGAGAGAACACTGAAGCTTTCTTT. The rearrangement joins TRBV4-2 to TRBJ1-1, with 7 bases fitting TRBD1. This CDR3 has 15 amino acids. V shed 1 base, J shed 1 base, and the junction held 3 bases outside the gene matches. Germline V lookup: CDR1 LGHNA, CDR2 YNFKEQ.

Only a few counts were recorded for this clonotype. This sequence joins TRBV7-8 and TRBJ1-2; 10 bases align to TRBD1. Germline lookup yields CDR1 SGHVS and CDR2 FQNEAQ. The V and J ends lost 5 bases and 7 bases, in that order; junction bases with no gene match: 7. The CDR3 consists of 14 residues. CDR3 coding DNA: TGTGCCAGCAGCATAAGGGGACAGGGGTTTGGCTACACCTTC. This gives the protein CASSIRGQGFGYTF. Supplemented by reference TRBV7-8 and TRBJ1-2, the full variable domain reads GAGVSQSPRYKVAKRGQDVALRCDPISGHVSLFWYQQALGQGPEFLTYFQNEAQLDKSGLPSDRFFAERPEGSVSTLKIQRTQQEDSAVYLCASSIRGQGFGYTFGSGTRLTVV.

This clonotype was counted only a few times. CDR3 protein: CSARERLTSSYNEQFF. CDR3 coding DNA: TGCAGTGCTAGGGAACGACTCACTAGCTCCTACAATGAGCAGTTCTTC. The chain employs TRBV20-1 and TRBJ2-1, with TRBD2 as a possible D gene (5 bases). The germline V and J ends were trimmed by 3 bases and 0 bases, with 15 bases remaining between them. Per germline, CDR1 DFQATT and CDR2 SNEGSKA (reference sequence). This CDR3 is 16 amino acids long.

This clonotype was seen a few times. The V gene is TRBV29-1, the J gene TRBJ2-2; D uncertain. Trimming stripped 4 bases from V and 1 base from J, with 4 bases between. The CDR3 sequence is 12 residues long. CDR1 is SQVTM, CDR2 ANQGSEA, per germline. The CDR3 DNA reads as TGCAGCGTTGGTTGGAACACCGGGGAGCTGTTTTTT. Its protein product is CSVGWNTGELFF.

This clonotype was detected a few times. The chain carries TRBV20-1 and TRBJ2-7; 10 positions agree with TRBD2. Germline values: CDR1 DFQATT, CDR2 SNEGSKA (reference sequence). The V and J ends lost 3 bases and 9 bases, in that order; junction bases with no gene match: 17. The CDR3 totals 16 residues. DNA of the CDR3: TGCAGTGCTAGTAGGACGCTCAGCGGGGGGGCCTCCGTGCAGTACTTC. Translated: CSASRTLSGGASVQYF.

The chain is built from TRBV6-2 or TRBV6-3 and TRBJ2-1; no clear D gene. The V gene lost 0 bases and the J gene lost 10 bases, with 25 bases spanning the gap. The V gene's germline CDR1 is MNHEY and CDR2 SVGEGT. The CDR3 runs 18 residues. The CDR3 spells CASSYSTVAPPTYPEQFF. CDR3 DNA sequence: TGTGCCAGCAGTTACTCCACAGTGGCCCCCCCGACTTACCCAGAGCAGTTCTTC.

The rearrangement joins TRBV12-3 or TRBV12-4 to TRBJ2-7; unclear D gene. This CDR3 has 14 residues. V lost 1 base and J lost 11, with 18 bases in between. CDR3 residues: CASSLEEISSGEYF. The DNA of the CDR3 is TGTGCCAGCAGTTTAGAGGAAATCTCCTCTGGGGAGTACTTC.

Ten or more counts support this clonotype. This chain connects TRBV10-1 to TRBJ2-1; tentative D call: TRBD1 (6 bases). This CDR3 spans 13 amino acids. V was cut by 9 bases and J by 4 bases, with 13 bases left in between. CDR1 and CDR2 from the germline V gene are WNHNN and SYGVQD (reference sequence). The CDR3 spells CASAGDLYNEQFF. The CDR3 bases are TGCGCCAGTGCAGGGGACCTGTACAATGAGCAGTTCTTC.

This chain joins TRBV3-1 and TRBJ2-1, with D perhaps being TRBD1 or TRBD2 (6 bases each). Deletions cut 4 bases from V and 0 bases from J, with 13 bases between. CDR1 and CDR2 from the germline V gene are LGHDT and YNNKEL (reference sequence). This CDR3 spans 16 amino acids. The chain's CDR3 is CASSPRGLSSYNEQFF. CDR3 nucleotides: TGTGCCAGCAGCCCCAGGGGACTCAGCTCCTACAATGAGCAGTTCTTC.

A word on this clonotype: Its ends do not fully match the called genes, so a read error is possible. V and J are TRBV18 and TRBJ2-7; TRBD2 aligns across 8 bases. The CDR3 extends over 16 amino acids. The V gene's germline CDR1 is KGHSH and CDR2 LQKENI. The CDR3 DNA sequence: TGTGCCGGCTCACCCCCGACGGGGGGGGCTTCGGACGAGCAGTACTTC. Protein sequence: CAGSPPTGGASDEQYF.

This clonotype was seen only a few times. The chain carries TRBV4-1 and TRBJ2-5; D not certain. The CDR3 is 15 residues long. Trimming shortened V by 0 bases and J by 4 bases, and 12 bases separated the two germline ends. Per germline, CDR1 MGHRA and CDR2 YSYEKL. CDR3 protein: CASSQDFRLAETQYF. In DNA, the CDR3 is TGCGCCAGCAGCCAAGATTTTCGTCTTGCAGAGACCCAGTACTTC.

The rearrangement uses TRBV5-1 and TRBJ2-3; perhaps TRBD1 as D (6 bases). V lost 0 bases and J lost 4, with 12 bases in between. The germline CDR1 and CDR2 sequences are SGHRS and YFSETQ. CDR3 length: 15 amino acids. The CDR3 loop is CASSLGQGSSDTQYF. The CDR3 DNA follows: TGCGCCAGCAGCTTGGGGCAGGGGTCCTCAGATACGCAGTATTTT.

Worth noting for this clonotype: Since a much larger clone is just one base distant, this may be a read error. The chain has TRBV12-3 or TRBV12-4 and TRBJ2-3, with 8 bases aligning to TRBD2. Germline trimming cut 3 bases from V and 3 bases from J; bases unmatched to any gene: 8. This CDR3 contains 16 residues. CDR3 amino acids: CASSFSAGGGTDTQYF. CDR3 nucleotides: TGTGCCAGCAGTTTTTCTGCGGGGGGTGGGACAGATACGCAGTATTTT.

This clonotype was found many times. The chain links TRBV12-3 or TRBV12-4 to TRBJ2-1; weak D call: TRBD2 (6 bases). V gave up 4 bases and J gave up 9 bases, with 16 bases separating them. The CDR3 loop spans 14 amino acids. CDR3 coding DNA: TGTGCCAGCAGTTGGGGTGCTAGCGTTACTGAGCAGTTCTTC. It encodes CASSWGASVTEQFF.

This clonotype was counted at least ten times. This chain uses TRBV18 with TRBJ1-5, with no clear D. The CDR3 has 14 residues. Trimming removed 2 bases at V and 5 bases at J, with 10 bases between. Germline V gene lookup returns CDR1 KGHSH and CDR2 LQKENI. This CDR3 reads CASSPFVGDQPQHF. CDR3 DNA sequence: TGTGCCAGCTCACCATTTGTGGGCGATCAGCCCCAGCATTTT.

The table lists this clonotype with a few counts. The V call is TRBV15, the J call TRBJ2-7; 8 nucleotides agree with TRBD1. The CDR3 spans 13 residues. Germline values: CDR1 LNHNV, CDR2 YYDKDF (reference sequence). V gave up 4 bases and J gave up 2 bases; unmatched junction bases: 1. CDR3 protein: CATSMDRAYEQYF. DNA of the CDR3: TGTGCCACCAGCATGGACAGGGCCTACGAGCAGTACTTC.